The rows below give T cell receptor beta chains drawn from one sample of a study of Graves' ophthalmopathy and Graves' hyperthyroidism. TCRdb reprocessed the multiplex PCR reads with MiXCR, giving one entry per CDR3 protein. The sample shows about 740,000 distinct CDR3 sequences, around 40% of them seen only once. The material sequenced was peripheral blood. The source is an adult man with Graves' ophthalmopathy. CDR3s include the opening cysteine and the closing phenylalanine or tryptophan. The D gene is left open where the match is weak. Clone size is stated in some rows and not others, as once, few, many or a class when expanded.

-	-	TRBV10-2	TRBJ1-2	TGCGCCAGCAGTGAGAGGACACAAGCCAACTATGGCTACACCTTC	CASSERTQANYGYTF
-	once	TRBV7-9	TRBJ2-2	TGTGCCAGCAGCCAAGGGTCCGGGGGCGTCGGGGAGCTGTTTTTT	CASSQGSGGVGELFF
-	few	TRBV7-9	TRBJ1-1	TGTGCCAGCAGCTTAGAAAGGGTCAACAGGCGCCTCACTGAAGCTTTCTTT	CASSLERVNRRLTEAFF
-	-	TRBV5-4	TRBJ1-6	TGTGCCAGCAGTTACTCGAGAGCCGGGAGCTCCTATAATTCACCCCTCCACTTT	CASSYSRAGSSYNSPLHF
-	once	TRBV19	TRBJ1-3	TGTGCCAGTAGTATGGACCGTCGGATCTCTGGAAACACCATATATTTT	CASSMDRRISGNTIYF
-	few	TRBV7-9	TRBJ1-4	TGTGCCAGCAGCTCAGGGGCGGCGTACGAAAAACTGTTTTTT	CASSSGAAYEKLFF
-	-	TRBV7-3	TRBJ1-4	TGCGCCAGCAGCAACGGACAGTTCGTGAGCAATGAAAAACTGTTTTTT	CASSNGQFVSNEKLFF
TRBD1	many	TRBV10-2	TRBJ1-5	TGCGCCAGCAGTCGGGACAGGGGGACTCAGCCCCAGCATTTT	CASSRDRGTQPQHF
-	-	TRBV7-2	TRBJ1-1	TGTGCCAGCAGCTTAGAGACAGAGGACACTGAAGCTTTCTTT	CASSLETEDTEAFF
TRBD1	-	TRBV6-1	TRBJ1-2	TGTGCCAGCACTCGACAGGGAGGGGATGGCTACACCTTC	CASTRQGGDGYTF
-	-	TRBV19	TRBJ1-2	TGTGCCAGTAGTAATGGGCCCAATGGCTACACCTTC	CASSNGPNGYTF